Listed here are 8 T cell receptor beta chains from one sample, sequenced in a study of response to subunit inactivated influenza vaccine. One entry per CDR3 protein, called by TCRdb with MiXCR from the RT-PCR reads. Of some 800,000 distinct CDR3 sequences listed, 21% are singletons. The sequenced sample was PBMCs from blood, obtained 4 to 6 days after vaccination. The receptors originated from a man between 50 and 59 years old who received an inactivated influenza vaccine.

This clonotype was observed a few times. The genes are TRBV7-9 and TRBJ2-1; 7 bases align to TRBD1. The CDR3 is made up of 14 amino acids. Germline loops: CDR1 SEHNR, CDR2 FQNEAQ (reference sequence). V was clipped by 5 bases and J by 6 bases; unmatched bases: 7. In nucleotides, the CDR3 is TGTGCCAGCAGCGTACAGGGACAGATCAATGAGCAGTTCTTC. Translated: CASSVQGQINEQFF.

This clonotype was detected only a few times. The V gene is TRBV11-3, the J gene TRBJ2-3, with D possibly being TRBD2 (6 bases). With 5 bases removed from V and 1 base from J, the gap between germline ends came to 10 bases. This CDR3 comprises 14 residues. CDR1 and CDR2 from the germline V gene are SGHNT and YENEEA. The CDR3 sequence: CASSATRGTDTQYF. The DNA of the CDR3 is TGTGCCAGCAGCGCGACTAGAGGCACAGATACGCAGTATTTT.

This rearrangement joins TRBV6-2 or TRBV6-3 to TRBJ1-2; D is undetermined. The germline CDR1 and CDR2 sequences are MNHEY and SVGEGT. The V end lost 0 bases, the J end lost 8 bases, and 13 bases lay between the germline ends. The CDR3 has 14 residues. The CDR3 nucleotides read TGTGCCAGCAGTTACTCGTCCGGGGTCCTGGGCTACACCTTC. It codes for CASSYSSGVLGYTF.

This clonotype was observed a handful of times. The V and J genes are TRBV25-1 and TRBJ2-1; tentatively, D is TRBD1 (6 bases). CDR1 MGHDK and CDR2 SYGVNS come from the germline V gene. CDR3 length: 13 amino acids. Trimming removed 7 bases from V and 8 bases from J, with 15 bases in between. As DNA, the CDR3 is TGTGCCAGCAAGTTAATCAGGGGCGATGAGCAGTTCTTC. Translated: CASKLIRGDEQFF.

This clonotype was seen a handful of times. The rearrangement uses TRBV5-5 and TRBJ2-5, with D hard to call. The V gene's germline CDR1 is SGHKS and CDR2 YYEKEE (reference sequence). The V gene lost 5 bases and the J gene lost 0 bases, with 11 bases spanning the gap. The CDR3 consists of 14 residues. The chain's CDR3 is CASRVVFYQETQYF. The DNA for the CDR3 is TGTGCCAGCAGGGTGGTGTTTTACCAAGAGACCCAGTACTTC.

This clonotype has just a few counts. CDR3 sequence reads: CASSRQGNEQYF. The CDR3 nucleotides are TGTGCCAGCAGTCGACAGGGTAACGAGCAGTACTTC. J is TRBJ2-7 and V is TRBV12-3 or TRBV12-4, with 7 bases identical to TRBD1. The CDR3 spans 12 residues. Germline trimming cut 5 bases from V and 5 bases from J; bases unmatched to any gene: 3.

This chain connects TRBV10-3 to TRBJ2-7; D is perhaps TRBD1 or TRBD2 (5 bases each). V lost 4 bases and J lost 2, with 18 bases in between. The germline CDR1 and CDR2 sequences are ENHRY and SYGVKD. The CDR3 runs 16 residues. CDR3 coding DNA: TGTGCCATCAGTGGCCTCGCAACAGGAGGAACCTACGAGCAGTACTTC. Translated, it gives CAISGLATGGTYEQYF.

V is TRBV20-1 and J is TRBJ2-1, with D possibly being TRBD2 (7 bases). Trimming cost V 0 bases and J 1 base, with 10 bases left between them. The CDR3 consists of 15 residues. From germline, CDR1 is DFQATT and CDR2 SNEGSKA (reference sequence). The CDR3 nucleotides read TGCAGTGCTAGAGATAGGGGGGGGTCCTACAATGAGCAGTTCTTC. Encoded protein: CSARDRGGSYNEQFF.